These 7 T cell receptor beta chains were all obtained from the same sample, sequenced in a study of blood T cell repertoires in COVID-19. This table comes from immunoSEQ multiplex PCR, and its TCRdb copy is limited to in-frame clones, with some not included. The top ten hold less than 3.5% of the sample, which has around 190,000 clones, around 84% seen once. The sequenced sample consisted of PBMCs or T cells enriched from blood (not recorded which). These receptors were obtained from a woman aged 30 to 39 who had been exposed to COVID-19.

The chain links TRBV5-4 to TRBJ2-1; TRBD1 matches at 7 bases. Looked up from germline, CDR1 is SGHNT and CDR2 is YYREEE (reference sequence). This CDR3 region has 16 residues. The V and J ends lost 4 bases and 0 bases, in that order; junction bases with no gene match: 7. This CDR3 reads CASSPGGPGSYNEQFF. The CDR3, as DNA: TGTGCCAGCAGCCCAGGGGGTCCGGGCTCCTACAATGAGCAGTTCTTC.

V and J are TRBV12-3 or TRBV12-4 and TRBJ2-7; TRBD1 aligns across 7 bases. With V trimmed by 6 bases and J by 5 bases, 7 bases remained unmatched. CDR3 length: 13 residues. CDR3 sequence (DNA): TGTGCCAGCAGCCGCATCGGGACAGACGAGCAGTACTTC. It codes for CASSRIGTDEQYF.

This clone was observed a few times. V is TRBV27 and J is TRBJ1-2; D ambiguous. The CDR3 runs to 14 residues. The germline V gene encodes CDR1 MNHEY and CDR2 SMNVEV (reference sequence). Trimming shortened V by 5 bases and J by 2 bases, and 12 bases separated the two germline ends. CDR3 sequence (DNA): TGTGCCAGCAGTCCTCCGACTGGGAACTATGGCTACACCTTC. It codes for CASSPPTGNYGYTF.

The CDR3 DNA reads TGTGCCAGCACAAGCGGGGGGGCCCCAGATACGCAGTATTTT. Amino acid sequence: CASTSGGAPDTQYF. The chain has TRBV5-4 and TRBJ2-3; 10 positions agree with TRBD2. The CDR3 is 14 residues long. From germline, CDR1 is SGHNT and CDR2 YYREEE (reference sequence). V trimming: 6 bases; J trimming: 4 bases; junction bases outside the gene matches: 5. The whole variable domain, filled in from reference TRBV5-4 and TRBJ2-3, reads ETGVTQSPTHLIKTRGQQVTLRCSSQSGHNTVSWYQQALGQGPQFIFQYYREEENGRGNFPPRFSGLQFPNYSSELNVNALELDDSALYLCASTSGGAPDTQYFGPGTRLTVL.

The chain uses TRBV5-1 and TRBJ1-2, with TRBD1 matching 8 bases. Trimming at V came to 4 bases and at J to 0 bases, leaving 5 bases not matched to a gene. The CDR3 totals 15 residues. Per germline, CDR1 SGHRS and CDR2 YFSETQ. The CDR3 region is CASSAWTGTNYGYTF. CDR3 nucleotides: TGCGCCAGCAGCGCGTGGACAGGGACTAACTATGGCTACACCTTC.

Notes on this clone: One end of the junction does not line up with germline, which may come from a read error. In DNA, the CDR3 is TGTGCCAGCAGCCCCGGATATGAGCGGGATGAGAAGAACTTC. It is translated as CASSPGYERDEKNF. The rearrangement joins TRBV9 to TRBJ2-5; TRBD2 agrees at 7 bases. The CDR3 sequence is 14 residues long. Germline V gene lookup returns CDR1 SGDLS and CDR2 YYNGEE. The variable domain in full, completed from reference TRBV9 and TRBJ2-5, reads DSGVTQTPKHLITATGQRVTLRCSPRSGDLSVYWYQQSLDQGLQFLIQYYNGEERAKGNILERFSAQQFPDLHSELNLSSLELGDSALYFCASSPGYERDEKNFGPGTRLLVL.

CDR3 residues: CASSYLTGEGYTF. CDR3 nucleotides: TGTGCCAGCAGTTACTTGACAGGGGAAGGCTACACCTTC. V and J are TRBV6-6 and TRBJ1-2, with 8 positions matching TRBD1. The V gene's germline CDR1 is MNHNY and CDR2 SVGAGI (reference sequence). V gave up 1 base and J gave up 8 bases; unmatched junction bases: 3. The CDR3 length is 13 residues.